These 18 T cell receptor beta chains originate from one sample sequenced in a study of shared clonotypes between healthy human individuals. TCRdb's copy holds only in-frame clones and misses some; the assay was immunoSEQ multiplex PCR. The sample records hundreds of thousands of clones, 90% to 95% being singletons. Naive-designated CD8 cells lacked CD45RO, were positively enriched for CCR7, and omitted terminally differentiated effector memory CD45RA+ cells. The sample was naive CD8+ T cells sorted from blood. The receptors here all came from a man under 40 in good health.

The table lists this clone with a count of one. The chain couples TRBV29-1 to TRBJ2-1, with D unresolved. There are 11 residues in the CDR3. Looked up from germline, CDR1 is SQVTM and CDR2 is ANQGSEA. Trimming shortened V by 7 bases and J by 4 bases, and 8 bases separated the two germline ends. The CDR3 is CSARGYNEQFF. DNA of the CDR3: TGCAGCGCTCGTGGTTACAATGAGCAGTTCTTC.

The rearrangement uses TRBV19 and TRBJ2-1; TRBD2 agrees at 14 bases. CDR3 length: 15 amino acids. V shed 3 bases, J shed 8 bases, and the junction held 3 bases outside the gene matches. Germline values: CDR1 LNHDA, CDR2 SQIVND (reference sequence). The CDR3 region has the DNA TGTGCCAGTAGTATGGGACTAGCGGGAGTGGATGAGCAGTTCTTC. Its translation: CASSMGLAGVDEQFF.

V usage is TRBV11-2 and J usage is TRBJ1-1, with 10 bases lining up with TRBD1. The V and J ends lost 8 bases and 1 base, in that order; junction bases with no gene match: 4. The length of the CDR3 is 14 residues. Germline-derived CDR1 and CDR2 are SGHAT and FQNNGV. Written as DNA, the CDR3 is TGTGCCAGCGCGACAGGGGGCCGGAACACTGAAGCTTTCTTT. It codes for CASATGGRNTEAFF.

V gene TRBV27 combines with J gene TRBJ1-1, with D possibly matching TRBD1 (5 bases). The CDR3 length is 12 residues. The V end lost 3 bases, the J end lost 7 bases, and 9 bases lay between the germline ends. Germline lookup yields CDR1 MNHEY and CDR2 SMNVEV (reference sequence). DNA for the CDR3: TGTGCCAGCAGTTTGGGGGTTGGTGAAGCTTTCTTT. This encodes CASSLGVGEAFF.

This chain joins TRBV7-6 and TRBJ2-7, with 14 positions matching TRBD2. This CDR3 region has 16 residues. CDR1 and CDR2 (germline): SGHVS, FNYEAQ. V was pared by 4 bases and J by 6 bases, with 8 bases of the junction left unmatched. This chain's CDR3 is CASSSPPGLAGVEQYF. Written as DNA, the CDR3 is TGTGCCAGCAGCTCGCCTCCGGGACTAGCGGGAGTCGAGCAGTACTTC.

V gene TRBV5-6 combines with J gene TRBJ1-5, with D possibly TRBD1 on 5 matching bases. Germline V gene lookup returns CDR1 SGHDT and CDR2 YYEEEE. The CDR3 totals 15 residues. Trimming stripped 1 base from V and 1 base from J, with 9 bases between. The CDR3 sequence is CASSLWGESNQPQHF. Written as DNA, the CDR3 is TGTGCCAGCAGCTTGTGGGGGGAGAGCAATCAGCCCCAGCATTTT.

V is TRBV27 and J is TRBJ2-3; 8 nucleotides match TRBD2. Germline loops: CDR1 MNHEY, CDR2 SMNVEV (reference sequence). CDR3 size: 17 residues. The ends lost 7 bases at V and 4 bases at J; junction bases unmatched: 16. CDR3 residues: CASTWGSGGRRSDTQYF. CDR3 coding DNA: TGTGCCAGCACTTGGGGGTCGGGCGGGAGGCGTTCAGATACGCAGTATTTT.

The V and J genes are TRBV5-5 and TRBJ2-5; 7 bases agree with TRBD1. The CDR3 sequence is 13 residues long. V dropped 7 bases and J dropped 0; count of bases not matched to a gene: 3. Germline V gene lookup returns CDR1 SGHKS and CDR2 YYEKEE (reference sequence). CDR3 sequence: CASLGQNQETQYF. The CDR3 nucleotides are TGTGCCAGCCTGGGACAGAACCAAGAGACCCAGTACTTC.

This clone was picked up one time. The chain uses TRBV5-1 and TRBJ2-7; TRBD1 aligns across 11 bases. The V segment lost 4 bases and the J segment 3 bases; nucleotides outside the gene matches: 18. Per the germline V gene, CDR1 is SGHRS and CDR2 is YFSETQ. The CDR3 sequence is 19 residues long. For the CDR3, the DNA is TGCGCCAGCAGCCCGCCACCCGGGACAGGGGGATTCGTATTCTACGAGCAGTACTTC. Its protein is CASSPPPGTGGFVFYEQYF.

This chain connects TRBV27 to TRBJ2-1; D unclear. This CDR3 is built from 15 residues. V was clipped by 5 bases and J by 4 bases, with 15 bases between them. Germline loops: CDR1 MNHEY, CDR2 SMNVEV (reference sequence). CDR3 sequence: CASSEIADRYNEQFF. CDR3 coding DNA: TGTGCCAGCAGTGAGATAGCAGATCGATACAATGAGCAGTTCTTC.

V and J are TRBV19 and TRBJ2-3, with 16 nucleotides matching TRBD2. V gave up 5 bases and J gave up 6 bases; unmatched junction bases: 14. Germline-derived CDR1 and CDR2 are LNHDA and SQIVND (reference sequence). The CDR3 length is 19 residues. CDR3 sequence (DNA): TGTGCCAGTAGTCCCGGGACTAGCGGGAGGGCCCCCGGCGGCGATACGCAGTATTTT. The encoded protein is CASSPGTSGRAPGGDTQYF.

The V call is TRBV4-1, the J call TRBJ2-5; D unclear. The DNA end lines up better with TRBJ2-7; the J call may be wrong. Germline CDR1 and CDR2: MGHRA and YSYEKL. The CDR3 loop spans 15 amino acids. The CDR3 nucleotides read TGCGCCAGCAGCCAAGACCTCACAGACGGCTACGAGCAGTACTTC. Protein product: CASSQDLTDGYEQYF.

CDR3 nucleotide sequence: TGTGCCAGCGGAGGGGCCAGGAGCTCCTACGAGCAGTACTTC. Amino acids: CASGGARSSYEQYF. V and J are TRBV28 and TRBJ2-7; D perhaps matches TRBD2 (6 bases). CDR1 MDHEN and CDR2 SYDVKM come from the germline V gene. The CDR3 loop spans 14 amino acids. Trimming stripped 8 bases from V and 0 bases from J, with 14 bases between.

The J gene is TRBJ2-5, the V gene TRBV7-9, with 8 bases aligning to TRBD1. Looked up from germline, CDR1 is SEHNR and CDR2 is FQNEAQ (reference sequence). V gave up 3 bases and J gave up 5 bases; unmatched junction bases: 8. This CDR3 is built from 15 residues. The DNA of the CDR3 is TGTGCCAGCAGCTTCCGCCAGGGGGCTGGGGAGACCCAGTACTTC. Its translation: CASSFRQGAGETQYF.

The V gene is TRBV2, the J gene TRBJ2-2; D is unclear. CDR1 SNHLY and CDR2 FYNNEI come from the germline V gene. The V gene lost 8 bases and the J gene lost 0 bases, with 7 bases spanning the gap. The CDR3 is made up of 13 amino acids. Here the CDR3 DNA reads TGTGCCAGCGTGAGTTCGAACACCGGGGAGCTGTTTTTT. Translation gives CASVSSNTGELFF.

The chain carries TRBV27 and TRBJ2-1; D gene uncertain. CDR1 is MNHEY and CDR2 is SMNVEV in the germline V gene (reference sequence). The CDR3 runs to 12 residues. V lost 5 bases to trimming and J lost 8 bases, with 10 bases between them. This CDR3 is CASSTSMDEQFF. The DNA of the CDR3 is TGTGCCAGCAGTACATCGATGGATGAGCAGTTCTTC.

The chain recombines TRBV7-9 with TRBJ1-4; weak D call: TRBD1 (5 bases). The V gene's germline CDR1 is SEHNR and CDR2 FQNEAQ (reference sequence). This CDR3 is 15 amino acids long. Trimming shortened V by 6 bases and J by 0 bases, and 11 bases separated the two germline ends. The CDR3 DNA is TGTGCCAGCAGAGGCAGGGCCGCAACTAATGAAAAACTGTTTTTT. This sequence encodes CASRGRAATNEKLFF.

The chain combines TRBV5-8 with TRBJ2-5; 11 bases line up with TRBD2. The germline V gene has CDR1 SGHTS and CDR2 YDEGEE. The CDR3 extends over 15 amino acids. The J segment lost 0 bases and the V segment lost 4 bases, leaving 2 bases of the junction unmatched. Here the CDR3 reads CASSQGLADQETQYF. The CDR3 DNA is TGTGCCAGCAGCCAGGGACTAGCGGACCAAGAGACCCAGTACTTC.